The clone carrying this T cell receptor beta chain came up once. This sample was taken from a study of blood T cell repertoires in COVID-19. About the study: The origin of the acute and convalescent COVID-19 samples was the United States, Italy and Spain. T cells, B-cell-depleted T cells, or PBMCs provided the cDNA or gDNA that served as material.

Assignments of participants to cohorts depended upon their own reported clinical history. In the source study's methods: Cell counts per sample came from amplifying reference gene primers. Here immunoSEQ multiplex PCR was the method, and the copy in TCRdb shows in-frame clones only, minus some. V, J and clone size are those of that table, while D and trimming were read from the DNA. In the table there are roughly 250,000 clones, around 90% of which are singletons. This TCR came from a woman younger than 45 with acute COVID-19. The sample comprised PBMCs or T cells enriched from blood (not recorded which).

The CDR3 sequence is CASRLQEIAEAFF. The CDR3 DNA sequence: TGTGCCAGCAGGTTACAGGAGATCGCTGAAGCTTTCTTT. The V and J genes are TRBV25-1 and TRBJ1-1, with D perhaps TRBD1 (5 bases). The CDR3 contains 13 residues. The V gene lost 6 bases and the J gene lost 6 bases, with 14 bases spanning the gap. CDR1 MGHDK and CDR2 SYGVNS come from the germline V gene.